This TCR beta chain was sequenced for a study of hypomethylating agent response in myelodysplastic syndrome. Study at large: The myelodysplastic syndrome patients comprised several men and a couple of women.

Profiling relied on immunoSEQ multiplex PCR, and the TCRdb table lists in-frame clones only, not all of them. The sample lists approximately 5,900 clones; approximately 82% were seen once. Sequenced here: bone marrow, sampled before or after starting hypomethylating agent treatment for myelodysplastic syndrome (not recorded which). This clonotype was sampled from a human donor with myelodysplastic syndrome.

DNA of the CDR3: TGTGCCAGCAGCCCACAGAAGCTTGGAAACACCATATATTTT. It specifies CASSPQKLGNTIYF. The chain combines TRBV11-2 with TRBJ1-3, with unresolved D. Germline V gives CDR1 SGHAT, CDR2 FQNNGV. The CDR3 consists of 14 residues. Trimming stripped 5 bases from V and 3 bases from J, with 11 bases between.